These T cell receptor beta chains were read from a single sample in a study of T-cell memory formation after mild COVID-19. A single record per CDR3 protein comes from TCRdb applying MiXCR to the 5' RACE reads. The repertoire consists of a few hundred thousand distinct CDR3 sequences, with roughly 10% occurring once and the leading ten covering around 20%. The specimen sequenced was PBMCs or a T cell subset sorted from them (not recorded which). The receptors were sampled from a young man who had mild COVID-19 (a few samples of this study predate the infection). Cell type and time point are not known. The conserved cysteine and the conserved F or W are not part of the CDR3 here. Not every row has a clone size; where given, it reads once, few, many or a size class.

length | size | V | CDR3
12 | few | TRBV29-1 | SARRGVMNTEAF
13 | - | TRBV6-5 | ASSYRGGMADTQY
12 | - | TRBV7-9 | ASSYKQGQGGYT
11 | few | TRBV12-3/TRBV12-4 | ASSPDYSYEQY
14 | few | TRBV7-9 | ASSFDRGHRNYEQY
14 | - | TRBV7-9 | ASSWSDLLVKNIQY
15 | few | TRBV11-2 | ASSPRQGAGWNTEAF
12 | many | TRBV7-2 | ASSYGTGPYEQY
13 | - | TRBV5-1 | ASSFSEGNTGELF
11 | few | TRBV20-1 | SAKTGTGVVYT
12 | few | TRBV5-1 | ASSSAVATDTQY
13 | - | TRBV30 | AWSGEAGGTGELF
13 | - | TRBV4-1 | ASSPGTARDYGYT
13 | few | TRBV5-1 | ASSPGTSSGNTIY
13 | few | TRBV28 | ASSLETGVGTEAF
9 | few | TRBV30 | AWSVQGGYT
12 | few | TRBV20-1 | SARVVGTGDGYT
11 | few | TRBV12-3/TRBV12-4 | ASSRGVETHPF